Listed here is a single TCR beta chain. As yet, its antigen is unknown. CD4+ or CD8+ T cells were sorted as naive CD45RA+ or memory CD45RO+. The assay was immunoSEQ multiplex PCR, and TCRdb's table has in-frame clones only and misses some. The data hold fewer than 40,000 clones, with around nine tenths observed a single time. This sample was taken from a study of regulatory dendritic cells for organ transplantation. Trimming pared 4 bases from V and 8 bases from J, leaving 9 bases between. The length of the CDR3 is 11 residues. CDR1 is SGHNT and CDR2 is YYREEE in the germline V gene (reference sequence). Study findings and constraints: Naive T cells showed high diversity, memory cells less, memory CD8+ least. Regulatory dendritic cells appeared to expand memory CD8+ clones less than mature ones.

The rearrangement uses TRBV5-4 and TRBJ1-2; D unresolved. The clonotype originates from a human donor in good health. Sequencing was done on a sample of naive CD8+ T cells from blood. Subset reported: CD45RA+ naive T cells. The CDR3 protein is CASSIGGGYTF. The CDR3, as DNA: TGTGCCAGCAGCATCGGAGGGGGCTACACCTTC.